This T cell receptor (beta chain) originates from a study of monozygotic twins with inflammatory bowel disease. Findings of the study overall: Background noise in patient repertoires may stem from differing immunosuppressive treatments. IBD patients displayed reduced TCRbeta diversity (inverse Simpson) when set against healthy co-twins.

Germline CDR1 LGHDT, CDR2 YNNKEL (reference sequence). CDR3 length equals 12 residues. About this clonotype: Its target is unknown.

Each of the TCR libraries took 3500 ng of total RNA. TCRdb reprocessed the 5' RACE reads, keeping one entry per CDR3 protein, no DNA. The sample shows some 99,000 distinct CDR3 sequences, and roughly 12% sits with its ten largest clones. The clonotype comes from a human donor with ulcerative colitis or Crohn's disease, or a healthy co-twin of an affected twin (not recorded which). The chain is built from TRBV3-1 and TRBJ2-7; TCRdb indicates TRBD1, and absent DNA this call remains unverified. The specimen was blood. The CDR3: CASSQDRGEQYF.